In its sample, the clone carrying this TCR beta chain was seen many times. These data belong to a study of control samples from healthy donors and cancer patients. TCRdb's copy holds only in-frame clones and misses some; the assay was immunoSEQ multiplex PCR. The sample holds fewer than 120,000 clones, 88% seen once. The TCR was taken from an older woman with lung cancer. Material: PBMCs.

The CDR3 DNA reads as TGTGCCAGCAGCACGACGACAGGTCTCGGCTCTAATGAGCAGTTCTTC. Its protein product is CASSTTTGLGSNEQFF. The J gene is TRBJ2-1, the V gene TRBV11-1; TRBD1 might be the D (6 bases). CDR1 and CDR2 from the germline V gene are SGHAT and FQDESV (reference sequence). The CDR3 totals 16 residues. V shed 5 bases and J shed 7 bases, with 21 bases lying between them.